Given below is one T cell receptor beta chain in context. Its antigen remains unidentified. V was clipped by 6 bases and J by 1 base; unmatched bases: 4. The CDR3 is 14 residues long. Germline CDR1 is SNHLY and CDR2 is FYNNEI. This sample was taken from a study of cytomegalovirus exposure and HLA in healthy donors. Overall study context: The same platform used for the approximately 670 first-cohort repertoires was also used for the 120 or so validation repertoires, as a later analysis reported. General observations from the study: With high specificity and sensitivity, the classifier reportedly diagnosed cytomegalovirus status. Researchers counted 150 to 200 TCR beta chains as cytomegalovirus-associated.

Measured with immunoSEQ multiplex PCR; TCRdb has only the in-frame clones, and not every one. This table has roughly 260,000 clones, 85% to 90% appearing once. Input material: PBMCs. The rearrangement uses TRBV2 and TRBJ2-5; 8 bases are shared with TRBD1. This sequence was found in a woman between 18 and 30 years old in good health and CMV-seronegative. CDR3 sequence reads: CASSFDRGQETQYF. Here the CDR3 DNA reads TGTGCCAGCAGCTTTGACAGGGGCCAAGAGACCCAGTACTTC.